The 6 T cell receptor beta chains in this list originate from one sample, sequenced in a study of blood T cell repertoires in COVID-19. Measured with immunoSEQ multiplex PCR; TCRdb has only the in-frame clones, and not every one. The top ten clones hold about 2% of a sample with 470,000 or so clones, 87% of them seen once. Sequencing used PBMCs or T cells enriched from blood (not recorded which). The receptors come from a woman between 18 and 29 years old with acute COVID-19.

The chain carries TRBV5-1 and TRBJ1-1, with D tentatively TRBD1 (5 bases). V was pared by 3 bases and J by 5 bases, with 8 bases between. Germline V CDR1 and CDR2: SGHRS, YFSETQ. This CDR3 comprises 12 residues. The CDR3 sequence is CASSSRVTEAFF. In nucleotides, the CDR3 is TGCGCCAGCAGCTCCAGGGTGACTGAAGCTTTCTTT.

CDR3 sequence reads: CASSETGTSTDTQYF. CDR3 coding DNA: TGTGCCAGCAGCGAGACAGGGACCAGCACAGATACGCAGTATTTT. The chain carries TRBV9 and TRBJ2-3; 7 bases agree with TRBD1. V gave up 3 bases and J gave up 0 bases; unmatched junction bases: 4. Germline lookup yields CDR1 SGDLS and CDR2 YYNGEE. The CDR3 contains 15 residues.

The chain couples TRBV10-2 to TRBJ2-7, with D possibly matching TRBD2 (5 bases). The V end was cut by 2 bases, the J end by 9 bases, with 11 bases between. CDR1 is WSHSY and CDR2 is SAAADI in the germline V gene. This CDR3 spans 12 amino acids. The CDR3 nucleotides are TGCGCCAGCAGTGAGGCCCCCGCGGGGCAGTACTTC. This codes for CASSEAPAGQYF.

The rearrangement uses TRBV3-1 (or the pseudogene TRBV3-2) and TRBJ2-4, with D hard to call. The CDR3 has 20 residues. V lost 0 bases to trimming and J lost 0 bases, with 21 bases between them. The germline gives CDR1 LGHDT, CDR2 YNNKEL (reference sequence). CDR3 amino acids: CASSQEYVRTRILAKNIQYF. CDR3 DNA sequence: TGTGCCAGCAGCCAAGAATATGTGCGTACGAGGATTCTAGCCAAAAACATTCAGTACTTC.

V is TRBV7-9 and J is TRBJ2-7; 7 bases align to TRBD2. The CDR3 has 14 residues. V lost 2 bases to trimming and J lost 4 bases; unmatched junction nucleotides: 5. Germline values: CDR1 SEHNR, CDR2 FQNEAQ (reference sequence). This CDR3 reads CASSLSGTNYEQYF. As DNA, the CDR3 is TGTGCCAGCAGCTTATCCGGGACTAATTACGAGCAGTACTTC.

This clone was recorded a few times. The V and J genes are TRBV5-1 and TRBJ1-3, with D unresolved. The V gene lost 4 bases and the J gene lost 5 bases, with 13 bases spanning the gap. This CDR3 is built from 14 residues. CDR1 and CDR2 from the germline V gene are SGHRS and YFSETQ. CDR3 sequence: CASSPPDTRNTIYF. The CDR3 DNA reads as TGCGCCAGCAGCCCCCCAGATACGAGAAACACCATATATTTT. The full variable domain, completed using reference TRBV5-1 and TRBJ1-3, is KAGVTQTPRYLIKTRGQQVTLSCSPISGHRSVSWYQQTPGQGLQFLFEYFSETQRNKGNFPGRFSGRQFSNSRSEMNVSTLELGDSALYLCASSPPDTRNTIYFGEGSWLTVV.